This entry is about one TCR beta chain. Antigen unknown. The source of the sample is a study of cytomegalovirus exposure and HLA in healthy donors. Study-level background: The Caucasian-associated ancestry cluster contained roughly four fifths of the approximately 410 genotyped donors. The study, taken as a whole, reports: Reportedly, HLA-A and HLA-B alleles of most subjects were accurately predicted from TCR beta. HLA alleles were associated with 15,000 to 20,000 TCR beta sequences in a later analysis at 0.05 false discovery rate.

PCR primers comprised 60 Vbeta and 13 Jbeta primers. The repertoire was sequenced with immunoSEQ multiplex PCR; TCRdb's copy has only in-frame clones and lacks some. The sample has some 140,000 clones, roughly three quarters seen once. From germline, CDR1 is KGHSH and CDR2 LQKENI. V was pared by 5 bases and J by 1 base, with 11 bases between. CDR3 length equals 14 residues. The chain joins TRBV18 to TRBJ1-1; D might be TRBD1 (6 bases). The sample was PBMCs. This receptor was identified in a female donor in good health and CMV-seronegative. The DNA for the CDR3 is TGTGCCAGCTCATCAGGGGTACGGAACACTGAAGCTTTCTTT. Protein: CASSSGVRNTEAFF.